Sequencing of this T cell receptor beta chain was carried out in a study of shared clonotypes between healthy human individuals. Points on this clone: The antigen remains undetermined.

Study-level results: Deeper or shallower sequencing was expected to change how clonotypes are shared among donors. Naive subsets generally had larger estimated richness than memory subsets. In the sorted subsets, rarefaction showed sequencing was incomplete despite large depth.

V was trimmed by 6 bases and J by 3 bases, leaving 9 bases between them. Germline lookup yields CDR1 MDHEN and CDR2 SYDVKM. The CDR3 spans 13 residues. Data came from immunoSEQ multiplex PCR; TCRdb stores just in-frame clones and leaves some out. Seen here are over a million clones, roughly 74% observed once, and the top ten hold under 0.6%. This receptor was obtained from a young man in good health. Some clones in this sample may be carry-over from other donors' samples. What was sequenced was memory CD4+ T cells from PBMCs. Subset denoted: CD45RA-negative fraction. This chain uses TRBV28 with TRBJ2-1; D is ambiguous. DNA for the CDR3: TGTGCCAGCAGGGTCTTCGGCTACAATGAGCAGTTCTTC. As protein: CASRVFGYNEQFF.